Listed below are T cell receptor beta chains from one sample, sequenced in a study of blood T cell repertoires in COVID-19. TCRdb keeps only in-frame clones here, not all; method: immunoSEQ multiplex PCR. Found here are roughly 250,000 clones, approximately 85% of them singletons; the top ten hold around 12%. The source material was peripheral blood. These receptors were collected from a woman aged 55-70 years with active or convalescent COVID-19. The CDR3 runs from the conserved cysteine through the conserved F or W. Each record gives: CDR3 protein, CDR3 DNA, J gene, D gene, V gene, clone size. The D gene is left open where the match is weak. Clone size is stated in some rows and not others, as once, few, many or a class when expanded.

CDR3 protein: CASSFNRGRTGELFF
CDR3 DNA: TGTGCCAGCAGCTTCAACAGGGGTAGAACCGGGGAGCTGTTTTTT
J gene: TRBJ2-2
D gene: TRBD1
V gene: TRBV7-2
clone size: .

CDR3 protein: CASSGAGSIGNTIYF
CDR3 DNA: TGTGCCAGCTCAGGGGCAGGGTCAATCGGAAACACCATATATTTT
J gene: TRBJ1-3
D gene: .
V gene: TRBV18
clone size: .

CDR3 protein: CASSPLAGGLDEQFF
CDR3 DNA: TGCGCCAGCAGCCCCCTAGCGGGGGGCCTGGATGAGCAGTTCTTC
J gene: TRBJ2-1
D gene: TRBD2
V gene: TRBV5-1
clone size: once

CDR3 protein: CASSPLAGGLTDTQYF
CDR3 DNA: TGTGCCAGCAGCCCGCTAGCGGGGGGCCTCACAGATACGCAGTATTTT
J gene: TRBJ2-3
D gene: TRBD2
V gene: TRBV11-2
clone size: .

CDR3 protein: CASSNRQGLGTDTQYF
CDR3 DNA: TGTGCCAGTAGTAACCGACAGGGATTAGGCACAGATACGCAGTATTTT
J gene: TRBJ2-3
D gene: TRBD1
V gene: TRBV19
clone size: once

CDR3 protein: CASSMTNSPLHF
CDR3 DNA: TGTGCCAGTAGTATGACAAATTCACCCCTCCACTTT
J gene: TRBJ1-6
D gene: .
V gene: TRBV19
clone size: .

CDR3 protein: CASSQGGVQETQYF
CDR3 DNA: TGCGCCAGCAGCCAAGGGGGGGTCCAAGAGACCCAGTACTTC
J gene: TRBJ2-5
D gene: .
V gene: TRBV4-1
clone size: .

CDR3 protein: CASSPQGKMNTEAFF
CDR3 DNA: TGTGCCAGCAGTCCCCAGGGGAAAATGAACACTGAAGCTTTCTTT
J gene: TRBJ1-1
D gene: .
V gene: TRBV6-5
clone size: few

CDR3 protein: CASSPNRAGTGSYEQYF
CDR3 DNA: TGTGCCAGCTCACCAAATCGCGCCGGGACAGGGTCCTACGAGCAGTACTTC
J gene: TRBJ2-7
D gene: TRBD1
V gene: TRBV18
clone size: few

CDR3 protein: CASSEPGANQPQHF
CDR3 DNA: TGTGCCAGCAGTGAACCAGGGGCCAATCAGCCCCAGCATTTT
J gene: TRBJ1-5
D gene: .
V gene: TRBV6-1
clone size: .

CDR3 protein: CASSQAGRATNEKLFF
CDR3 DNA: TGCGCCAGCAGCCAGGCAGGCAGGGCAACTAATGAAAAACTGTTTTTT
J gene: TRBJ1-4
D gene: .
V gene: TRBV4-1
clone size: .

CDR3 protein: CASRSLPVSNQPQHF
CDR3 DNA: TGTGCCAGTAGATCCCTTCCAGTTTCAAATCAGCCCCAGCATTTT
J gene: TRBJ1-5
D gene: .
V gene: TRBV19
clone size: .

CDR3 protein: CASSPTGYGYTF
CDR3 DNA: TGTGCCAGCAGCCCGACAGGCTATGGCTACACCTTC
J gene: TRBJ1-2
D gene: .
V gene: TRBV6-5
clone size: once

CDR3 protein: CASSLAGTGQGDTQYF
CDR3 DNA: TGCGCCAGCAGCTTGGCCGGGACAGGGCAAGGAGATACGCAGTATTTT
J gene: TRBJ2-3
D gene: TRBD1
V gene: TRBV5-1
clone size: .

CDR3 protein: CASSPGTGTILNTEAFF
CDR3 DNA: TGTGCCAGCTCACCAGGGACAGGAACGATTTTGAACACTGAAGCTTTCTTT
J gene: TRBJ1-1
D gene: TRBD1
V gene: TRBV18
clone size: .

CDR3 protein: CASSKSDSNQPQHF
CDR3 DNA: TGTGCCAGCAGCAAGAGCGATAGCAATCAGCCCCAGCATTTT
J gene: TRBJ1-5
D gene: .
V gene: TRBV2
clone size: .

CDR3 protein: CAWSVGQGLEAFF
CDR3 DNA: TGTGCCTGGAGTGTAGGGCAGGGGCTTGAAGCTTTCTTT
J gene: TRBJ1-1
D gene: .
V gene: TRBV30
clone size: .

CDR3 protein: CASSYRQGTTNEKLFF
CDR3 DNA: TGTGCCAGCAGCTACCGACAGGGGACAACTAATGAAAAACTGTTTTTT
J gene: TRBJ1-4
D gene: TRBD1
V gene: TRBV7-2
clone size: .

CDR3 protein: CASRRTGSSYNSPLHF
CDR3 DNA: TGTGCCAGCAGGCGGACGGGAAGCTCCTATAATTCACCCCTCCACTTT
J gene: TRBJ1-6
D gene: .
V gene: TRBV6-4
clone size: .

CDR3 protein: CASSPGQLLEQYF
CDR3 DNA: TGTGCCAGCTCCCCGGGACAACTTCTAGAGCAGTACTTC
J gene: TRBJ2-7
D gene: .
V gene: TRBV18
clone size: .

CDR3 protein: CASSYSKTVSYEQYF
CDR3 DNA: TGTGCCAGCAGTTACTCTAAGACAGTCTCCTACGAGCAGTACTTC
J gene: TRBJ2-7
D gene: .
V gene: TRBV6-2/TRBV6-3
clone size: few

CDR3 protein: CATSELAGAEQFF
CDR3 DNA: TGTGCCACCAGTGAACTAGCGGGGGCGGAGCAGTTCTTC
J gene: TRBJ2-1
D gene: TRBD2
V gene: TRBV24-1
clone size: .

CDR3 protein: CASSFPTTEAFF
CDR3 DNA: TGTGCCAGCAGCTTCCCTACCACTGAAGCTTTCTTT
J gene: TRBJ1-1
D gene: .
V gene: TRBV7-9
clone size: .

CDR3 protein: CASSVGGGLSYEQYF
CDR3 DNA: TGTGCCAGCAGCGTGGGCGGGGGCCTCTCCTACGAGCAGTACTTC
J gene: TRBJ2-7
D gene: .
V gene: TRBV9
clone size: .

CDR3 protein: CASSLGEQSSGSF
CDR3 DNA: TGTGCCAGCAGCTTAGGGGAGCAGTCATCGGGAAGTTTT
J gene: TRBJ2-3
D gene: .
V gene: TRBV7-9
clone size: many

CDR3 protein: CASSPEGYGNQPQHF
CDR3 DNA: TGTGCCAGCAGCCCCGAGGGATATGGCAATCAGCCCCAGCATTTT
J gene: TRBJ1-5
D gene: .
V gene: TRBV7-2
clone size: .

CDR3 protein: CASSYSGQVEPQHF
CDR3 DNA: TGTGCCAGCAGTTACTCCGGACAGGTCGAGCCCCAGCATTTT
J gene: TRBJ1-5
D gene: TRBD1
V gene: TRBV6-2/TRBV6-3
clone size: once

CDR3 protein: CASSFLQGSGNQPQHF
CDR3 DNA: TGTGCCAGCAGCTTCCTCCAGGGCAGTGGCAATCAGCCCCAGCATTTT
J gene: TRBJ1-5
D gene: .
V gene: TRBV7-8
clone size: .

CDR3 protein: CASSSQVSGNTIYF
CDR3 DNA: TGTGCCAGCAGTTCACAGGTCTCTGGAAACACCATATATTTT
J gene: TRBJ1-3
D gene: .
V gene: TRBV6-2/TRBV6-3
clone size: .

CDR3 protein: CASSQGSSGNTIYF
CDR3 DNA: TGTGCCAGCAGCCAAGGGAGCTCTGGAAACACCATATATTTT
J gene: TRBJ1-3
D gene: .
V gene: TRBV3-1/TRBV3-2
clone size: .

CDR3 protein: CASSLAPTGFGEKLFF
CDR3 DNA: TGTGCCAGCAGCTTAGCCCCGACAGGGTTTGGTGAAAAACTGTTTTTT
J gene: TRBJ1-4
D gene: TRBD1
V gene: TRBV7-9
clone size: .

CDR3 protein: CATSDETQYF
CDR3 DNA: TGTGCGACGAGCGATGAGACCCAGTACTTC
J gene: TRBJ2-5
D gene: .
V gene: TRBV6-4
clone size: .

CDR3 protein: CASSPPTSGEWNTGELFF
CDR3 DNA: TGTGCCAGCAGCCCCCCGACTAGCGGGGAATGGAACACCGGGGAGCTGTTTTTT
J gene: TRBJ2-2
D gene: TRBD2
V gene: TRBV7-8
clone size: .

CDR3 protein: CASGLAGGASGYTF
CDR3 DNA: TGTGCTAGTGGATTGGCTGGGGGGGCTAGTGGCTACACCTTC
J gene: TRBJ1-2
D gene: .
V gene: TRBV12-5
clone size: once

CDR3 protein: CASSESHRALTNYGYTF
CDR3 DNA: TGTGCCAGCAGTGAATCCCACAGGGCCTTAACTAACTATGGCTACACCTTC
J gene: TRBJ1-2
D gene: .
V gene: TRBV6-1
clone size: .

CDR3 protein: CASNSGAASYEQYF
CDR3 DNA: TGTGCCAGCAATAGCGGGGCCGCCTCCTACGAGCAGTACTTC
J gene: TRBJ2-7
D gene: TRBD2
V gene: TRBV2
clone size: .

CDR3 protein: CASSSPLDRNSLNGQYF
CDR3 DNA: TGTGCCAGCAGTTCCCCTTTGGACAGGAACTCCCTTAATGGGCAGTACTTC
J gene: TRBJ2-7
D gene: TRBD1
V gene: TRBV27
clone size: few

CDR3 protein: CAWSGQASYGYTF
CDR3 DNA: TGTGCCTGGAGTGGACAGGCGAGCTATGGCTACACCTTC
J gene: TRBJ1-2
D gene: .
V gene: TRBV30
clone size: .

CDR3 protein: CASSPGHILAKNIQYF
CDR3 DNA: TGTGCCAGCAGCCCCGGACACATTCTAGCCAAAAACATTCAGTACTTC
J gene: TRBJ2-4
D gene: .
V gene: TRBV7-3
clone size: .

CDR3 protein: CASSSSGGTNYGYTF
CDR3 DNA: TGTGCCAGTAGTAGCTCAGGGGGGACTAACTATGGCTACACCTTC
J gene: TRBJ1-2
D gene: TRBD1
V gene: TRBV19
clone size: .

CDR3 protein: CASSIRITGTGKHF
CDR3 DNA: TGTGCCAGTAGTATACGTATAACCGGGACAGGGAAGCATTTT
J gene: TRBJ1-5
D gene: TRBD1
V gene: TRBV19
clone size: once

CDR3 protein: CASSRDRSSYEQYF
CDR3 DNA: TGTGCCAGCAGCCGGGACAGATCCTCCTACGAGCAGTACTTC
J gene: TRBJ2-7
D gene: TRBD1
V gene: TRBV7-2
clone size: .

CDR3 protein: CASSPSPQGVQYF
CDR3 DNA: TGTGCCAGCTCACCGAGTCCCCAAGGGGTGCAGTACTTC
J gene: TRBJ2-7
D gene: .
V gene: TRBV18
clone size: .

CDR3 protein: CASSEATSGAVKNIQYF
CDR3 DNA: TGTGCCAGCAGTGAAGCTACCAGCGGGGCGGTCAAAAACATTCAGTACTTC
J gene: TRBJ2-4
D gene: TRBD2
V gene: TRBV2
clone size: .

CDR3 protein: CASIPKYTSVHTGELFF
CDR3 DNA: TGTGCCAGCATCCCCAAATATACTAGCGTACACACCGGGGAGCTGTTTTTT
J gene: TRBJ2-2
D gene: TRBD2
V gene: TRBV6-2/TRBV6-3
clone size: .